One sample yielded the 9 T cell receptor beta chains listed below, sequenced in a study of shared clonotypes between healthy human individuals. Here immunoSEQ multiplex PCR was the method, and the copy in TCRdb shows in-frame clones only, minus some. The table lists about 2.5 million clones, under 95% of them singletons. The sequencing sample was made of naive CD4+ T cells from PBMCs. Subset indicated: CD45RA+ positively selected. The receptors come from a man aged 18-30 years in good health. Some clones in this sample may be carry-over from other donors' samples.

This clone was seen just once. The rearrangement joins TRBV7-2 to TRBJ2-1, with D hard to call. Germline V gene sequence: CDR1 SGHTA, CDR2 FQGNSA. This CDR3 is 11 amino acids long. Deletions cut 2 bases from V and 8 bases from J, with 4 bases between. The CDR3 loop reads CASSLSHEQFF. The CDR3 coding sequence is TGTGCCAGCAGCTTATCACATGAGCAGTTCTTC.

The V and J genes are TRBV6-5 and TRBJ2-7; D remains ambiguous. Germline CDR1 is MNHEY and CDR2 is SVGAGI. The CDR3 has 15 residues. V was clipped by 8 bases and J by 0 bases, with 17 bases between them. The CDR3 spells CASRKSTHVSYEQYF. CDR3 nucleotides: TGTGCCAGCCGAAAATCCACACACGTCTCCTACGAGCAGTACTTC.

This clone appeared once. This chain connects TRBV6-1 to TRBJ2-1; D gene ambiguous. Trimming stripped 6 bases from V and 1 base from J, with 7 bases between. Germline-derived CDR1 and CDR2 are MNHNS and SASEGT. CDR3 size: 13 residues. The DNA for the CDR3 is TGTGCCAGCAGAATTAGATCCTACAATGAGCAGTTCTTC. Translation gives CASRIRSYNEQFF.

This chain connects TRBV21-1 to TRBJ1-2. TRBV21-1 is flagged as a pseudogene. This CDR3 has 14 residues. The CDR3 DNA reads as TGTGCCAGCACCTTTGGGGACGTCGAGTGTGGCTACACCTTC. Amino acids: CASTFGDVECGYTF.

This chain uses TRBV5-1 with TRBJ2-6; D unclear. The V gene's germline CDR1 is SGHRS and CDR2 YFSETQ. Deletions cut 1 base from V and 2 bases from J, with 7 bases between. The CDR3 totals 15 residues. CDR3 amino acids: CASSLRSAGANVLTF. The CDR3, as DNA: TGCGCCAGCAGCTTGAGAAGCGCTGGGGCCAACGTCCTGACTTTC.

The CDR3 sequence is CASSSGRRTYNEQFF. Written as DNA, the CDR3 is TGTGCCAGCAGCTCCGGGCGGAGGACCTACAATGAGCAGTTCTTC. The rearrangement joins TRBV5-6 to TRBJ2-1; weak D call: TRBD2 (5 bases). The V gene lost 3 bases and the J gene lost 2 bases, with 12 bases spanning the gap. This CDR3 has 15 amino acids. CDR1 and CDR2 (germline): SGHDT, YYEEEE.

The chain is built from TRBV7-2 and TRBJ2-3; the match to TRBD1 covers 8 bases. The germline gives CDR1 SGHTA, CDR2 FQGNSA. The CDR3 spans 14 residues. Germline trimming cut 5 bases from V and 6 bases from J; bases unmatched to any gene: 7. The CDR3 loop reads CASSMGQVPDTQYF. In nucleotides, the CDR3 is TGTGCCAGCAGCATGGGACAGGTTCCCGATACGCAGTATTTT.

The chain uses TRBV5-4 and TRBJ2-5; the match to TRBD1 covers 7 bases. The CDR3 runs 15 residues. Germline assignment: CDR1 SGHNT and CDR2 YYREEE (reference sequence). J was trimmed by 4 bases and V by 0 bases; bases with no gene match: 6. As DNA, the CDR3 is TGTGCCAGCAGCTTGGAGAAAAACAGGGGAGAGACCCAGTACTTC. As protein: CASSLEKNRGETQYF. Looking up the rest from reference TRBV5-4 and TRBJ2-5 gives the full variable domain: ETGVTQSPTHLIKTRGQQVTLRCSSQSGHNTVSWYQQALGQGPQFIFQYYREEENGRGNFPPRFSGLQFPNYSSELNVNALELDDSALYLCASSLEKNRGETQYFGPGTRLLVL.

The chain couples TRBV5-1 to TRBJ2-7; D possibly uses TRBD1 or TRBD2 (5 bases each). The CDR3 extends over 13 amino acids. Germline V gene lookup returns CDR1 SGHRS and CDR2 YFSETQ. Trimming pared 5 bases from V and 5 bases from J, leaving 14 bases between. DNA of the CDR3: TGCGCCAGCAGACGCAGGGAGCCAGACGAGCAGTACTTC. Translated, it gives CASRRREPDEQYF.